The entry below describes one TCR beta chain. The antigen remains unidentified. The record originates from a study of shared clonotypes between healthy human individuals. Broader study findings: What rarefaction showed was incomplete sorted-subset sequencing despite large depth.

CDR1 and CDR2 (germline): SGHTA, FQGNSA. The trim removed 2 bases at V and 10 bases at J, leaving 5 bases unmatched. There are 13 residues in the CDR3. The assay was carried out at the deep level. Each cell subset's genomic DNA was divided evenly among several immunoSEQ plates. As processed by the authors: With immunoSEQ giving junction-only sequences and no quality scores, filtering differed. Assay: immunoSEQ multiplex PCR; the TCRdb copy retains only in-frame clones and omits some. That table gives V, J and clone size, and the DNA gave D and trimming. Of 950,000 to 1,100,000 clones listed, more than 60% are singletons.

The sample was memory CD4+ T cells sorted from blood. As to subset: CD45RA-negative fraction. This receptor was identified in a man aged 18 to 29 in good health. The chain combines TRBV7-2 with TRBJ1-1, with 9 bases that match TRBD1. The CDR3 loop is CASSLRTGVVAFF. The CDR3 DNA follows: TGTGCCAGCAGCTTAAGGACAGGGGTTGTAGCTTTCTTT.